The 11 T cell receptor beta chains below all came from one sample that was sequenced in a study of blood T cells in healthy people across ages. Then a second PCR, running about 7 to 11 cycles, was carried out with a sample-barcoded 5' primer and a J-beta primer mix. Each CDR3 protein is one row after TCRdb ran MiXCR on the 5' RACE reads. The sample gives about 290,000 distinct CDR3 sequences, 25% to 30% of which show up once; approximately 29% is in the top ten. The material sequenced was blood. These receptors were obtained from a woman aged 70 to 79 in good health.

The chain uses TRBV7-2 and TRBJ2-2; D is undetermined. Germline V gene sequence: CDR1 SGHTA, CDR2 FQGNSA. Trimming pared 3 bases from V and 0 bases from J, leaving 8 bases between. The CDR3 length is 15 residues. The DNA of the CDR3 is TGTGCCAGCAGCTTCGGAACTTCGAACACCGGGGAGCTGTTTTTT. Translation: CASSFGTSNTGELFF.

CDR3 in amino acids: CASGPRFNTEAFF. As DNA, the CDR3 is TGTGCCAGCGGGCCCCGGTTCAACACTGAAGCTTTCTTT. J is TRBJ1-1 and V is TRBV12-3 or TRBV12-4; unclear D gene. The CDR3 spans 13 residues. Trimming took off 8 bases at V and 2 bases at J, with 12 bases between the two ends.

The V gene is TRBV29-1, the J gene TRBJ1-2; TRBD1 agrees at 10 bases. From germline, CDR1 is SQVTM and CDR2 ANQGSEA. V shed 6 bases, J shed 8 bases, and the junction held 9 bases outside the gene matches. The CDR3 extends over 13 amino acids. CDR3 nucleotide sequence: TGCAGCGTGGCCGGGACAGGGGTTCAGGGCTACACCTTC. Its translation is CSVAGTGVQGYTF.

This clonotype was detected a few times. The V and J genes are TRBV6-5 and TRBJ2-3; D ambiguous. Trimming took 2 bases from V and 2 from J, leaving 11 bases between them. The CDR3 loop spans 15 amino acids. Germline values: CDR1 MNHEY, CDR2 SVGAGI. CDR3 nucleotide sequence: TGTGCCAGCAGTTACGGAAACTCCATCACAGATACGCAGTATTTT. Translation: CASSYGNSITDTQYF.

The chain has TRBV19 and TRBJ2-3; TRBD1 agrees at 9 bases. V was clipped by 5 bases and J by 2 bases; unmatched bases: 5. The V gene's germline CDR1 is LNHDA and CDR2 SQIVND (reference sequence). CDR3 length: 15 residues. The CDR3 here is CASSGQGTPTDTQYF. The CDR3 nucleotides are TGTGCCAGTAGTGGACAGGGGACACCCACAGATACGCAGTATTTT.

V and J are TRBV20-1 and TRBJ2-5; 8 bases match TRBD2. Losses at the gene ends were 2 bases for V and 0 bases for J; bases not matched to a gene: 2. The CDR3 is 14 amino acids. Germline assignment: CDR1 DFQATT and CDR2 SNEGSKA (reference sequence). DNA of the CDR3: TGCAGTGCTAGACTAGCGGGCGACCAAGAGACCCAGTACTTC. It specifies CSARLAGDQETQYF.

This clonotype was observed a handful of times. This rearrangement joins TRBV20-1 to TRBJ2-7; D could derive from TRBD1 or TRBD2 (6 bases each). The germline gives CDR1 DFQATT, CDR2 SNEGSKA (reference sequence). V was trimmed by 5 bases and J by 4 bases, leaving 18 bases between them. This CDR3 region has 14 residues. Written as DNA, the CDR3 is TGCAGTGCTCAGAGGGGGGTCGCTCGGTACGAGCAGTACTTC. It yields the protein CSAQRGVARYEQYF.

This chain connects TRBV5-1 to TRBJ1-3, with a possible D match to TRBD1 (6 bases). This CDR3 comprises 15 residues. The ends were cut back, 4 bases at V and 0 bases at J, with 11 bases in the middle. Germline V gene lookup returns CDR1 SGHRS and CDR2 YFSETQ. DNA of the CDR3: TGCGCCAGCAGCCTCGGGGGGCGCTCTGGAAACACCATATATTTT. Translated: CASSLGGRSGNTIYF.

The chain links TRBV4-3 to TRBJ2-5; no reliable D call. The J call may be wrong; the DNA end is better matched by TRBJ2-1. Germline CDR1 and CDR2: LGHNA and YSLEER. The CDR3 is 14 amino acids. The CDR3 DNA is TGCGCCAGCAGCCAAGCAGAACAGTACAATGAGCAGTTCTTC. Protein sequence: CASSQAEQYNEQFF.

In the case of this clonotype: It may be a read error: a sequence one base away is much more abundant. The J gene is TRBJ2-7, the V gene TRBV3-1; D is unresolved. CDR1 LGHDT and CDR2 YNNKEL come from the germline V gene (reference sequence). V shed 3 bases and J shed 2 bases, with 8 bases lying between them. The CDR3 is made up of 13 amino acids. Here the CDR3 reads CASSHPSTYEQYF. CDR3 DNA: TGTGCCAGCAGCCATCCAAGCACCTACGAGCAGTACTTC.

V usage is TRBV15 and J usage is TRBJ2-7, with TRBD2 as a possible D gene (5 bases). There are 15 residues in the CDR3. V was clipped by 2 bases and J by 5 bases, with 16 bases between them. Germline V CDR1 and CDR2: LNHNV, YYDKDF (reference sequence). This chain's CDR3 is CATSRSPGIPNEQYF. CDR3 sequence (DNA): TGTGCCACCAGCAGATCTCCCGGGATCCCCAACGAGCAGTACTTC.